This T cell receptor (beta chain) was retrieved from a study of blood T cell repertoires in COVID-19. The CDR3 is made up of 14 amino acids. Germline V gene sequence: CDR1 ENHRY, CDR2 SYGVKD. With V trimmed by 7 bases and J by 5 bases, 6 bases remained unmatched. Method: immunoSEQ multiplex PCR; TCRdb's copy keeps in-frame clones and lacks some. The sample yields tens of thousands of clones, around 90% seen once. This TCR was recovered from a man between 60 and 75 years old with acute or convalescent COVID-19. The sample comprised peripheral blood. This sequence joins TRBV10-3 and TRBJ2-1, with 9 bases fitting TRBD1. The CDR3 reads CAITPGQGHNEQFF. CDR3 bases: TGTGCCATCACCCCGGGACAGGGACACAATGAGCAGTTCTTC.